This is a list of T cell receptor beta chains from one sample in a study of Graves' ophthalmopathy and Graves' hyperthyroidism. One entry per CDR3 protein results from TCRdb running MiXCR on the multiplex PCR reads. The sample consists of 150,000 or so distinct CDR3 sequences, just under 40% of them appearing once. The source material was peripheral blood. The receptors originated from a man aged 25 to 40 with Graves' ophthalmopathy. The CDR3 runs from the conserved cysteine through the conserved F or W. The order of the fields is J gene, clone size, D gene, V gene, CDR3 protein, CDR3 DNA. D genes are given only for firm matches. The size of a clone is reported for some rows only, either as once, few or many, or as a class for expanded clones.

TRBJ1-1,many,NA,TRBV5-1,CASSSGVTEAEAFF,TGCGCCAGCAGCTCCGGGGTCACCGAGGCTGAAGCTTTCTTT
TRBJ1-2,many,NA,TRBV6-2/TRBV6-3,CASKPTGSNNYGYTF,TGTGCCAGCAAACCTACCGGGTCCAACAACTATGGCTACACCTTC
TRBJ1-3,NA,NA,TRBV6-5,CASSYGSTEFSGNTIYF,TGTGCCAGCAGTTACGGGTCAACAGAATTCTCTGGAAACACCATATATTTT
TRBJ2-2,NA,NA,TRBV29-1,CSVAPGPGELFF,TGCAGCGTTGCGCCTGGCCCCGGGGAGCTGTTTTTT
TRBJ2-7,many,TRBD1,TRBV30,CAWDRDNGEQYF,TGTGCCTGGGACAGGGATAACGGCGAGCAGTACTTC
TRBJ2-7,many,NA,TRBV12-5,CASGTRRSGYEQYF,TGTGCTAGTGGAACCCGACGATCCGGATACGAGCAGTACTTC
TRBJ1-2,few,NA,TRBV11-2,CASSFDSGFAHGYTF,TGTGCCAGCAGCTTTGATTCCGGGTTCGCCCATGGCTACACCTTC
TRBJ2-2,many,TRBD2,TRBV28,CASSSGGAGGSTGELFF,TGTGCCAGCAGCTCCGGGGGAGCGGGAGGGTCTACCGGGGAGCTGTTTTTT
TRBJ2-7,NA,NA,TRBV5-1,CASSPYGGEASYEQYF,TGCGCCAGCAGCCCGTATGGCGGTGAGGCCTCCTACGAGCAGTACTTC
TRBJ1-5,NA,NA,TRBV7-2,CASSLYSIGQPQHF,TGTGCCAGCAGCTTATATAGTATAGGTCAGCCCCAGCATTTT
TRBJ2-7,many,NA,TRBV7-2,CASRPGLSSGEQYF,TGTGCCAGCAGACCCGGGTTGAGCTCGGGCGAGCAGTACTTC
TRBJ1-1,many,TRBD1,TRBV20-1,CSARPLRDRVFNTEAFF,TGCAGTGCTAGACCCCTGAGAGACAGGGTGTTTAACACTGAAGCTTTCTTT
TRBJ1-3,NA,NA,TRBV6-1,CATRSGGNTIYF,TGTGCCACCCGCTCCGGTGGAAACACCATATATTTT
TRBJ1-1,many,NA,TRBV4-1,CASSQVRGTEAFF,TGCGCCAGCAGCCAAGTTCGAGGTACTGAAGCTTTCTTT
TRBJ2-5,NA,NA,TRBV2,CASSAGDWETQYF,TGTGCCAGCAGTGCAGGGGATTGGGAGACCCAGTACTTC
TRBJ2-2,NA,TRBD2,TRBV12-3/TRBV12-4,CASSFASGRSGELFF,TGTGCCAGCAGTTTCGCTAGCGGGAGGTCAGGGGAGCTGTTTTTT
TRBJ1-1,NA,NA,TRBV6-2/TRBV6-3,CASSQLGENTEAFF,TGTGCCAGCAGCCAGCTCGGAGAGAACACTGAAGCTTTCTTT
TRBJ1-5,NA,TRBD1,TRBV28,CASSLIGTGYQPQHF,TGTGCCAGCAGTTTAATCGGGACAGGGTATCAGCCCCAGCATTTT
TRBJ2-7,many,NA,TRBV5-1,CASSSGINPGEQYF,TGCGCCAGCAGCTCGGGGATTAATCCGGGCGAGCAGTACTTC
TRBJ2-7,NA,NA,TRBV6-2/TRBV6-3,CASSYDKVSSYEQYF,TGTGCCAGCAGTTACGACAAGGTGAGCTCCTACGAGCAGTACTTC
TRBJ1-5,many,NA,TRBV7-2,CASSLAGDSNQPQHF,TGTGCCAGCAGCTTAGCGGGGGATAGCAATCAGCCCCAGCATTTT
TRBJ1-2,many,NA,TRBV28,CASSSPGTTFNYGYTF,TGTGCCAGCTCCAGCCCCGGGACCACCTTTAACTATGGCTACACCTTC
TRBJ2-5,many,TRBD1,TRBV24-1,CATSDPTGGQETQYF,TGTGCCACCAGTGACCCTACAGGGGGCCAAGAGACCCAGTACTTC
TRBJ2-7,NA,NA,TRBV11-1,CASSLGPGRTYEQYF,TGTGCCAGCAGCTTAGGTCCGGGTCGGACATACGAGCAGTACTTC
TRBJ1-2,many,TRBD1,TRBV6-1,CASSPDREAEGYTF,TGTGCCAGCAGCCCCGACAGGGAGGCTGAGGGCTACACCTTC
TRBJ2-2,NA,NA,TRBV30,CAWTGDTGELFF,TGTGCCTGGACAGGGGACACCGGGGAGCTGTTTTTT
TRBJ2-7,NA,NA,TRBV7-8,CASSLGQHEQYF,TGTGCCAGCAGCTTAGGACAACACGAGCAGTACTTC
TRBJ2-5,NA,NA,TRBV12-3/TRBV12-4,CASSFSGTRNQETQYF,TGTGCCAGCAGCTTCTCCGGGACACGAAATCAAGAGACCCAGTACTTC
TRBJ1-2,many,NA,TRBV6-2/TRBV6-3,CASSYLGQGYGYTF,TGTGCCAGCAGTTACTTGGGGCAAGGCTATGGCTACACCTTC
TRBJ1-5,many,NA,TRBV6-2/TRBV6-3,CVSSHQGPPQPQHF,TGTGTCAGCAGCCACCAGGGGCCCCCTCAGCCCCAGCATTTT
TRBJ1-2,many,NA,TRBV12-3/TRBV12-4,CASSFDSYGYTF,TGTGCCAGCAGTTTTGATAGTTATGGCTACACCTTC
TRBJ2-2,few,NA,TRBV11-3,CASSSIALGELFF,TGTGCCAGCAGCTCAATAGCGCTCGGGGAGCTGTTTTTT
TRBJ2-4,many,TRBD2,TRBV11-2,CASSSWERGVAKNIQYF,TGTGCCAGCAGCTCGTGGGAGCGGGGGGTAGCCAAAAACATTCAGTACTTC
TRBJ2-7,NA,NA,TRBV6-1,CASSQDTVPYYEQYF,TGTGCCAGCAGTCAAGACACGGTCCCCTACTACGAGCAGTACTTC
TRBJ1-1,many,NA,TRBV6-2/TRBV6-3,CASHRGKGQGMNTEAFF,TGTGCCAGCCATCGGGGAAAGGGGCAGGGGATGAACACTGAAGCTTTCTTT